This TCR beta chain derives from a study of cytomegalovirus exposure and HLA in healthy donors. This PCR relied on a set of 60 Vbeta primers and 13 Jbeta primers. Assay used: immunoSEQ multiplex PCR; TCRdb lists only in-frame clones, some missing. Of approximately 170,000 clones in the sample, under 80% were seen once. The CDR3 runs to 16 residues. Germline CDR1 and CDR2: MNHEY and SMNVEV (reference sequence). Trimming at V came to 6 bases and at J to 6 bases, leaving 15 bases not matched to a gene. Sequences were obtained from PBMCs. The sequence came from a man aged 30 to 45 in good health and CMV-seropositive. The rearrangement joins TRBV27 to TRBJ2-3; 7 positions match TRBD1. The CDR3 sequence is CASSLKQGTNWDTQYF. DNA for the CDR3: TGTGCCAGCAGCCTTAAACAGGGGACCAATTGGGATACGCAGTATTTT.